This TCR beta chain stems from a study of T cells in Graves' hyperthyroidism and ophthalmopathy. Using RNA transcripts as the source, TCR beta CDR3 regions were amplified. The TCR CDR3 was amplified in a first-round RT-PCR using the HTBI primer set. TCRdb independently ran MiXCR on the multiplex PCR reads; one entry per CDR3 protein. The data show 690,000 or so distinct CDR3 sequences, around 20% seen once. What was sequenced was blood. This receptor was taken from a woman aged 50 to 60 with Graves' hyperthyroidism that later progressed to Graves' ophthalmopathy.

CDR3 DNA: TGTGCCAGCAGTCCGGGCGGGGGAAATTCACCCCTCCACTTT. Translating it yields CASSPGGGNSPLHF. V and J are TRBV7-9 and TRBJ1-6, with a tentative D call TRBD1 (5 bases). The germline V gene has CDR1 SEHNR and CDR2 FQNEAQ (reference sequence). The CDR3 covers 14 residues. Trimming removed 6 bases at V and 7 bases at J, with 13 bases between.